This record looks at one TCR beta chain sequence and its context. Its antigen is still unknown. No clone much larger than this one lies a single base away; base qualities are absent. This record belongs to a study of radiotherapy plus CTLA-4 blockade in lung cancer (dated by TCRdb to 2016 to 2019). Describing the broader study: Among the enrolled patients, about 19% had an objective response, and about 29% reached disease control. Points the paper makes about the study in general: After treatment with radiotherapy and ipilimumab, TCR clones that originated in tumors expanded in peripheral blood. Increased serum interferon-beta after radiation, together with early dynamic changes in blood T cell clones, were reported to be the strongest predictors of response.

Focal radiation therapy combined with CTLA-4 blockade (ipilimumab) was tested in patients with chemo-refractory metastatic non-small-cell lung cancer. Libraries came from the immunoSEQ multiplex PCR assay. The table comes from immuneACCESS by way of TCRdb, which keeps in-frame sequences with V and J called. Part of the clones is missing from these tables; in studies checked, under half for an unresolved V gene and the rest for unknown reasons. This sample is represented by fewer than 150,000 clones; about 83% of them were singletons. The ten largest make up approximately 5.2% of the sample. The germline V gene (reference sequence) provides CDR1 LNHDA and CDR2 SQIVND. V gives up 10 bases and J gives up 3 bases, and the segment between their germline ends measures 13 bases. The CDR3 starts with the cysteine, ends with the phenylalanine, and has 13 residues. CDR3 DNA only is kept here, 39 bases in frame from base 1.

This clonotype originated in a human donor with non-small cell lung cancer who had a partial response to radiotherapy plus ipilimumab. The sequences come from peripheral blood, collected from a patient treated with radiotherapy plus ipilimumab. In this chain, TRBV19 is recombined with TRBJ1-3; confidence is insufficient to name the D gene. The encoded CDR3 is CATAGSGGNTIYF. The nucleotide sequence is given as TGTGCCACTGCCGGGAGTGGTGGAAACACCATATATTTT.